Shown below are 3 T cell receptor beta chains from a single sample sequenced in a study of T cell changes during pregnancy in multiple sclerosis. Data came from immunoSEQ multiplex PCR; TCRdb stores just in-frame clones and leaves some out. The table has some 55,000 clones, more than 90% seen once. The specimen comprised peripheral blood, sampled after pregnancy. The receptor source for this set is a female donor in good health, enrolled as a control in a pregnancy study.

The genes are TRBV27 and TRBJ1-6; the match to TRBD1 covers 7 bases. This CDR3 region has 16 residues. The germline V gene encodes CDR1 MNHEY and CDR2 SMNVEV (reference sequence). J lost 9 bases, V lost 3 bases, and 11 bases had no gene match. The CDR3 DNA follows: TGTGCCAGCAGTTTGAGGGGGCGCCCGGTTAGTTCACCCCTCCACTTT. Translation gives CASSLRGRPVSSPLHF.

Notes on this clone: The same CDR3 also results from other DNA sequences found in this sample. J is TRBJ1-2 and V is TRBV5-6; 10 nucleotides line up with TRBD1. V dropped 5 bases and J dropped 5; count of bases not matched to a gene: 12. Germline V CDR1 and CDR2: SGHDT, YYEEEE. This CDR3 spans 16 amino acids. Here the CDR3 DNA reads TGTGCCAGCAGTTTTTACGGGACAGGGGTAAATTATGGCTACACCTTC. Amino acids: CASSFYGTGVNYGYTF.

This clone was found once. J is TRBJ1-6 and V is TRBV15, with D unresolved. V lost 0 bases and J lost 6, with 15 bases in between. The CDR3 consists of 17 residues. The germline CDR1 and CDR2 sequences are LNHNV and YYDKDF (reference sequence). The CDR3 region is CATSREPRSASNSPLHF. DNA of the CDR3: TGTGCCACCAGCAGAGAGCCTCGCAGTGCCAGTAATTCACCCCTCCACTTT.